This T cell receptor (beta chain) was captured in a study of blood T cell repertoires in COVID-19. The V and J ends lost 6 bases and 6 bases, in that order; junction bases with no gene match: 9. Germline lookup yields CDR1 SGDLS and CDR2 YYNGEE. The CDR3 has 15 amino acids. This clone has just a few counts. Profiled with immunoSEQ multiplex PCR; TCRdb holds only in-frame clones, not every one. The sample holds around 180,000 clones, roughly 83% seen once. Sequenced material: PBMCs or T cells enriched from blood (not recorded which). The chain is built from TRBV9 and TRBJ1-2; 12 bases are a match to TRBD1. This TCR was sampled from a woman aged 25-40 years who had recovered from COVID-19. The DNA for the CDR3 is TGTGCCAGCACCGAATCCGGGACAGGGGGCGATGGCTACACCTTC. Translation: CASTESGTGGDGYTF.